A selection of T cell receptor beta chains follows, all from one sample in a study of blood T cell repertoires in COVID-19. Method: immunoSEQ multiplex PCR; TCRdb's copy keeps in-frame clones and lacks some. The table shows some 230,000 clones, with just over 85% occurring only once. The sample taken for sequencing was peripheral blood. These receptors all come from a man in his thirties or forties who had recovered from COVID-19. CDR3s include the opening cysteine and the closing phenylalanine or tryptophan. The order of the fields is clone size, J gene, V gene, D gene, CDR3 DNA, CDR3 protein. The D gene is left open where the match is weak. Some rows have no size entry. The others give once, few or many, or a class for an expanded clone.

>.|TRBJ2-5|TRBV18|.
TGTGCCAGCTCACCCAACCAAGAGACCCAGTACTTC
CASSPNQETQYF
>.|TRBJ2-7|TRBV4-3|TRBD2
TGCGCCAGCAGCCAAGATAGGAGCGGGGTTCGCGAGCAGTACTTC
CASSQDRSGVREQYF
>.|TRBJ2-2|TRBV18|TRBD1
TGTGCCAGCTCACCATTACAGGGGCCAGGGGAGCTGTTTTTT
CASSPLQGPGELFF
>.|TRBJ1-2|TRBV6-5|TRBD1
TGTGCCAGCAGTTACTCTATCACAGGGGGGGGCTACACCTTC
CASSYSITGGGYTF
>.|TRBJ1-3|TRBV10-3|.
TGTGCCATCAGTGAAAGCGTGGGGCGATTCTCTGGAAACACCATATATTTT
CAISESVGRFSGNTIYF
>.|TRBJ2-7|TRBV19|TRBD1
TGTGCCAGTAGTATCCGGACAGGGTACTACGAGCAGTACTTC
CASSIRTGYYEQYF
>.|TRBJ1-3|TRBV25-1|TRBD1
TGTGCCAGCAGTCGGGACAGTCCCTTCTTACTGAACACCATATATTTT
CASSRDSPFLLNTIYF
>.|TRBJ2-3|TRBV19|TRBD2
TGTGCCAGTAGTATAGGCTGGCGGGGGAGCACAGATACGCAGTATTTT
CASSIGWRGSTDTQYF
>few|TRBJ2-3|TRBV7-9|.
TGTGCCAGCAGCTTTAGTATAAGTCCACCAAAAAGCACAGATACGCAGTATTTT
CASSFSISPPKSTDTQYF
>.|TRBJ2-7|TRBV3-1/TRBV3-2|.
TGTGCCAGCAGCCAAGAGGCTCCCCACGAGCAGTACTTC
CASSQEAPHEQYF
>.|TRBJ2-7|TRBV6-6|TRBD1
TGTGCCAGCAGTTACATACCGCCGGGACAGGCCTACGAGCAGTACTTC
CASSYIPPGQAYEQYF
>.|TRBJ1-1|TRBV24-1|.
TGTGCCACCAGTGATATAGGGGACACTGAAGCTTTCTTT
CATSDIGDTEAFF
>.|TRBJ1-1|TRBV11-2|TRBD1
TGTGCCAGCAGCTTAGGAGGGGGCTTCGCTGAAGCTTTCTTT
CASSLGGGFAEAFF
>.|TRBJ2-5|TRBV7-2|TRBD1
TGTGCCAGCAGCCCTCAGGGGGCCGGGAAGACCCAGTACTTC
CASSPQGAGKTQYF
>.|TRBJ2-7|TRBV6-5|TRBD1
TGTGCCAGCAGTTTGGGACAGGGGGTCTACGAGCAGTACTTC
CASSLGQGVYEQYF
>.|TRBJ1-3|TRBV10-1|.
TGCGCCAGCAGTGAACAGAGAAGTTCGTCGTCTGGAAACACCATATATTTT
CASSEQRSSSSGNTIYF
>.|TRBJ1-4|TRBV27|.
TGTGCCAGCAGTTCCCAGACAGCCCCTAATGAAAAACTGTTTTTT
CASSSQTAPNEKLFF
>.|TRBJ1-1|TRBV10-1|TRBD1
TGCGCCAGCAGTGAGCGAAATGACAGGGTGCGAGCTTTCTTT
CASSERNDRVRAFF
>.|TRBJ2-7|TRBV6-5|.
TGTGCCAGCCGAATCGGGCAGGGGCTTTCCTACGAGCAGTACTTC
CASRIGQGLSYEQYF
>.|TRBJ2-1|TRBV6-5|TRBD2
TGTGCCAGCACCCGCGCGGGGGATCGATTTATTGAGCAGTTCTTC
CASTRAGDRFIEQFF
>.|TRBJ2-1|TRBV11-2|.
TGTGCCAGCAGCAGGCTTCTTGCGGGCAATGAGCAGTTCTTC
CASSRLLAGNEQFF
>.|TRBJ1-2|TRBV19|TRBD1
TGTGCCAGTAGGGAGGACAGGGGGCGGAATGGCTACACCTTC
CASREDRGRNGYTF
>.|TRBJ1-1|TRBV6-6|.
TGTGCCAGCATCCTAGGCCCGGGAAAAGCTTTCTTT
CASILGPGKAFF
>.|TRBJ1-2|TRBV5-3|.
TGTGCCAGAAGCCTGACTAGGGAGAGGTATGGCTACACCTTC
CARSLTRERYGYTF
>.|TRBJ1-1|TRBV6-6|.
TGTGCCAGCAGTCCCGGGGGGGCTCTAAAAGCTTTCTTT
CASSPGGALKAFF
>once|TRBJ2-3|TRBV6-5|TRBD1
TGTGCCAGCAGTTCTTGGACAGGGAGCACAGATACGCAGTATTTT
CASSSWTGSTDTQYF
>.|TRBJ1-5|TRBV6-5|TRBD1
TGTGCCAGCCAACAGCTAGGGGGCGGCAATCAGCCCCAGCATTTT
CASQQLGGGNQPQHF
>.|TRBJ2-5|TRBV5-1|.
TGCGCCAGTTTTAGGGGTTTCCAAGAGACCCAGTACTTC
CASFRGFQETQYF
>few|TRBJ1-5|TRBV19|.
TGTGCCAGTAGTAGGACAGTGAGTAGCAATCAGCCCCAGCATTTT
CASSRTVSSNQPQHF
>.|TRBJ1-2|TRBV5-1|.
TGCGCCAGCAGCTTGGGCCCAACAGGCCCTTATGGCTACACCTTC
CASSLGPTGPYGYTF
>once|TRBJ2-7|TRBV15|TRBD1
TGTGCCACCTCCGGGACAGGGTACGAGCAGTACTTC
CATSGTGYEQYF
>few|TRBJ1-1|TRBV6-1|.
TGTGCCAGCAGTAAAGCAAAGGGGGACACTGAAGCTTTCTTT
CASSKAKGDTEAFF
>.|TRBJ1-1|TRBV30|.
TGTGCCTGGAGGAGTAGGCGGGGCACTGAAGCTTTCTTT
CAWRSRRGTEAFF
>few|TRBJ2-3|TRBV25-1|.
TGTGCCAGCAGTGGTCCAGCAGATACGCAGTATTTT
CASSGPADTQYF
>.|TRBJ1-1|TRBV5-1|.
TGCGCCAGCAGCTTTACAGGGACCCACACTGAAGCTTTCTTT
CASSFTGTHTEAFF
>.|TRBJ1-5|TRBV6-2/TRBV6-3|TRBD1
TGTGCCAGCAGTGTGGACAGGGGGCAGGGTCAGCCCCAGCATTTT
CASSVDRGQGQPQHF
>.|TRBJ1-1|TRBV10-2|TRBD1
TGCGCCAGCATGGGGACAGGGGCGCTGGAAGCTTTCTTT
CASMGTGALEAFF
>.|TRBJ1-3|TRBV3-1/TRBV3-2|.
TGTGCCAGCAGCCCAGGCGGGGGCGCGGGGGGAAACACCATATATTTT
CASSPGGGAGGNTIYF
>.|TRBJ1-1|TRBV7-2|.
TGTGCCAGCAGCTCCTACTTAAGGAACACTGAAGCTTTCTTT
CASSSYLRNTEAFF
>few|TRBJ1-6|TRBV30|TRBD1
TGTGCCTGGAGTTATGGACAGGCCGTTAATTCACCCCTCCACTTT
CAWSYGQAVNSPLHF
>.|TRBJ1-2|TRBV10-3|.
TGTGCCATCAGTGAGGGAGGGGATTCTAACTATGGCTACACCTTC
CAISEGGDSNYGYTF
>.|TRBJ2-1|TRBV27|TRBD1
TGTGCCAGCAGTTTCCCAGGGGGCTCCTACAATGAGCAGTTCTTC
CASSFPGGSYNEQFF
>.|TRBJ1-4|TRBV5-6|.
TGTGCCAGCAGCTTCGGGGAAAAACTGTTTTTT
CASSFGEKLFF
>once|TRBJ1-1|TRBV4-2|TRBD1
TGTGCCAGCAGCCAAGTAAGTCGCGGGACAGGTTTCCGGCGGTGGGGCAACACTGAAGCTTTCTTT
CASSQVSRGTGFRRWGNTEAFF
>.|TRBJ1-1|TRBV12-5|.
TGTGCTAGTGGTCCACCCCCAGGCAGACTGAACACTGAAGCTTTCTTT
CASGPPPGRLNTEAFF
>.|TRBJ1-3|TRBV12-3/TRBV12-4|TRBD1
TGTGCCAGCAGCAGGGGGCCCGGAAACACCATATATTTT
CASSRGPGNTIYF
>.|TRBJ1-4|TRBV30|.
TGTGCCTGGAGTGTAGCCTCCTACCTGTTTTTT
CAWSVASYLFF
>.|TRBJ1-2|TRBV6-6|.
TGTGCCAGCAGTTACGGGGGGGGTAACTATGGCTACACCTTC
CASSYGGGNYGYTF
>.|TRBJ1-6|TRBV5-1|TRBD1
TGCGCCAGCAGCTTGGACGGACAGGGTGGTAATTCACCCCTCCACTTT
CASSLDGQGGNSPLHF
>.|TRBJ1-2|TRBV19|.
TGTGCCAGTAGTATAGACAGGGTTTCTGGCTACACCTTC
CASSIDRVSGYTF